A single sample gave rise to the 2 T cell receptor beta chains below, sequenced in a study of cytomegalovirus exposure and HLA in healthy donors (dated by TCRdb to between 2016 and 2019). Library method: the immunoSEQ multiplex PCR assay. For the multiplex PCR, a mixture combining 60 forward primers for TCR Vbeta segments and 13 reverse primers for TCR Jbeta segments was used. TCRdb holds this immuneACCESS table with in-frame rearrangements only. Some clones are missing; in checked studies, unresolved V genes explain under half, and the rest has no known cause. This sample has under 200,000 clones in its table, and 80% to 85% of those were observed once. Together, the top ten hold less than 2% of the sample. The sample consisted of PBMCs. These receptors originate from a woman in her late teens or twenties in good health and CMV-seronegative.

The genes are TRBV28 and TRBJ1-5; no clear D gene. Trimming stripped 3 bases from V and 0 bases from J, with 9 bases between. Germline-derived CDR1 and CDR2 are MDHEN and SYDVKM. The CDR3 is made up of 15 amino acids. The DNA of the CDR3 is TGTGCCAGCAGTTTTCCAGGTTATAGCAATCAGCCCCAGCATTTT. The encoded protein is CASSFPGYSNQPQHF.

The chain carries TRBV13 and TRBJ2-2; D is uncertain. The germline V gene encodes CDR1 PRHDT and CDR2 FYEKMQ (reference sequence). V lost 1 base and J lost 7, with 4 bases in between. The length of the CDR3 is 12 residues. The DNA of the CDR3 is TGTGCCAGCAGCTTAGTAGTCGGGGAGCTGTTTTTT. The encoded protein is CASSLVVGELFF.